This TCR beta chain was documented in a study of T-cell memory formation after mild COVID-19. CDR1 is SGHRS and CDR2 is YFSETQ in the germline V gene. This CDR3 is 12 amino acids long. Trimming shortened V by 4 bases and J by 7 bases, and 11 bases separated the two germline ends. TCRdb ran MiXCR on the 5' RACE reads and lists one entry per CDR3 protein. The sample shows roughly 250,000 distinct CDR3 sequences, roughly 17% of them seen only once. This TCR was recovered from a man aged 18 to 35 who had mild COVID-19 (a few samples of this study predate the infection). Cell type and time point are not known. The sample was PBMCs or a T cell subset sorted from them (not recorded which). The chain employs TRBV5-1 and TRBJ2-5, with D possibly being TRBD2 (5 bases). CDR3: CASSRTGGTQYF. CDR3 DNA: TGCGCCAGCAGCCGAACCGGAGGGACCCAGTACTTC.